The rows below give T cell receptor beta chains drawn from one sample of a study of cytomegalovirus exposure and HLA in healthy donors. Profiling relied on immunoSEQ multiplex PCR, and the TCRdb table lists in-frame clones only, not all of them. Altogether approximately 200,000 clones are present, about 69% being singletons, with the ten largest covering about 4.4%. The specimen was PBMCs. The source is a man between 25 and 39 years old in good health and CMV-seropositive. The CDR3 runs from the conserved cysteine through the conserved F or W. The D gene is left open where the match is weak. Expanded clones are given a class, and other clones once, few, many or no size at all.

J gene	V gene	D gene	clone size	CDR3 DNA	CDR3 protein
TRBJ2-5	TRBV5-1	-	-	TGCGCCAGCAGCGGCCCTGCGGGGATCGAGGAGCAGTACTTC	CASSGPAGIEEQYF
TRBJ2-1	TRBV28	TRBD2	-	TGTGCCAGCAGTTTTGGACTAGGTAGCAATGAGCAGTTCTTC	CASSFGLGSNEQFF
TRBJ2-5	TRBV9	TRBD1	-	TGTGCCAGCAGCGAGGGGACAGGTCAAGAGACCCAGTACTTC	CASSEGTGQETQYF
TRBJ2-7	TRBV4-1	TRBD1	-	TGCGCCAGCAGCTGGCGGACAGGGGGCATGTACGAGCAGTACTTC	CASSWRTGGMYEQYF
TRBJ1-4	TRBV19	TRBD1	-	TGTGCCAGTAGTCCAAGGAGAGGGACAGGGATCGGGGAAAAACTGTTTTTT	CASSPRRGTGIGEKLFF
TRBJ2-7	TRBV10-3	TRBD1	-	TGTGCCATCAGCGGAATACTGGGACAGGGTATAAGCGAGCAGTACTTC	CAISGILGQGISEQYF
TRBJ1-2	TRBV7-3	-	-	TGTGCCAGCAGCCGCTCTACAGGGCAAGGCTACACCTTC	CASSRSTGQGYTF
TRBJ2-6	TRBV7-8	TRBD1	-	TGTGCCAGCAGCTTAGCAGGGGGCGAAGTACCTGGGGCCAACGTCCTGACTTTC	CASSLAGGEVPGANVLTF
TRBJ2-7	TRBV28	TRBD1	-	TGTGCCAGCAGGAAGGGGGCCGGACCCTACGAGCAGTACTTC	CASRKGAGPYEQYF
TRBJ2-7	TRBV2	TRBD1	-	TGTGCCAGCAGCCCGACCCCGACAGGGGGCGGGTACGAGCAGTACTTC	CASSPTPTGGGYEQYF
TRBJ1-6	TRBV27	TRBD1	-	TGTGCCAGCAGTTTAGGGACAGGGGTTTTTGGTTCACCCCTCCACTTT	CASSLGTGVFGSPLHF
TRBJ1-5	TRBV5-6	TRBD1	once	TGTGCCAGCAGCTTGCGGGACAGGGTATCAAATCAGCCCCAGCATTTT	CASSLRDRVSNQPQHF
TRBJ2-7	TRBV7-2	TRBD2	few	TGTGCCAGCAGCGGACAGACTAGCGGGGGGGCGGCGCAGTACTTC	CASSGQTSGGAAQYF
TRBJ1-5	TRBV6-1	-	-	TGTGCCAGCAGTTTGCGGGGGGCCAATCAGCCCCAGCATTTT	CASSLRGANQPQHF
TRBJ2-5	TRBV2	-	-	TGTGCCAGCAGTGTGACGGGGCAAGAGACCCAGTACTTC	CASSVTGQETQYF
TRBJ2-7	TRBV11-2	-	-	TGTGCCAGCAGCTTAGGCAGGGGCGCATCCCCCTACGAGCAGTACTTC	CASSLGRGASPYEQYF
TRBJ2-1	TRBV5-1	-	-	TGCGCCAGCAGCGAAAGGGGGGGAGGGGAGCAGTTCTTC	CASSERGGGEQFF
TRBJ2-7	TRBV9	TRBD1	-	TGTGCCAGCAGCGTGAGGACAGGGGGCGAGAACGAGCAGTACTTC	CASSVRTGGENEQYF
TRBJ1-2	TRBV6-5	TRBD1	-	TGTGCCAGTACCGGGACAGGATGGCGTGGAGGCTACACCTTC	CASTGTGWRGGYTF
TRBJ1-6	TRBV6-1	TRBD1	-	TGTGCCAGCAGTATTCGGACAGGCTATAATTCACCCCTCCACTTT	CASSIRTGYNSPLHF
TRBJ2-7	TRBV6-1	-	-	TGTGCCAGCAGTCGCTCAGACGAGCAGTACTTC	CASSRSDEQYF
TRBJ2-1	TRBV5-4	TRBD2	-	TGTGCCAGCAGCATCCAGACTAGCGGAGATTACAATGAGCAGTTCTTC	CASSIQTSGDYNEQFF
TRBJ2-1	TRBV9	TRBD1	-	TGTGCCAGCACAGGAGGGGACAGGGTGGGCAATGAGCAGTTCTTC	CASTGGDRVGNEQFF
TRBJ1-4	TRBV19	-	-	TGTGCCAGTAGTATGCGGGCTAATGAAAAACTGTTTTTT	CASSMRANEKLFF
TRBJ1-6	TRBV18	-	-	TGTGCCAGCTCCCCCGACATCTCGGATTCACCCCTCCACTTT	CASSPDISDSPLHF
TRBJ2-7	TRBV6-1	TRBD2	-	TGTGCCAGCTGGCGGGGGTCCTCCTACGAGCAGTACTTC	CASWRGSSYEQYF
TRBJ1-2	TRBV19	TRBD1	-	TGTGCCACCCGGACAGGGGGCTATGGCTACACCTTC	CATRTGGYGYTF
TRBJ2-5	TRBV18	TRBD1	-	TGTGCCAGCTCACCAATTTCCAGGGGGGAGACCCAGTACTTC	CASSPISRGETQYF
TRBJ1-5	TRBV19	-	-	TGTGCCAGTAGTATTGCCCGACAGAATAGCAATCAGCCCCAGCATTTT	CASSIARQNSNQPQHF
TRBJ2-2	TRBV12-5	-	-	TGTGCTAGTGGAGGCCTCAGGGAATTGGGCACCGGGGAGCTGTTTTTT	CASGGLRELGTGELFF
TRBJ1-5	TRBV7-8	TRBD1	-	TGTGCCAGCAGCTTAGACAGGGGTAAGGGCAATCAGCCCCAGCATTTT	CASSLDRGKGNQPQHF
TRBJ1-2	TRBV30	TRBD1	-	TGTGCCTGGAGTGAACCTAACAGGGGGCCCCGCTATGGCTACACCTTC	CAWSEPNRGPRYGYTF
TRBJ2-5	TRBV30	TRBD2	-	TGTGCCTGGAGTGTCGGAGCGGGGGAAGAGACCCAGTACTTC	CAWSVGAGEETQYF
TRBJ1-2	TRBV29-1	TRBD1	-	TGCAGCGCGGGGGGACAGGAAAACTATGGCTACACCTTC	CSAGGQENYGYTF
TRBJ1-5	TRBV2	TRBD1	-	TGTGCCAGCAGTGAGGAGGGGACAGGGGGTGGCAATCAGCCCCAGCATTTT	CASSEEGTGGGNQPQHF